One sample yielded the 6 T cell receptor beta chains listed below, sequenced in a study of T cell responses to AZD1222 COVID-19 vaccine. TCRdb's table, derived via immunoSEQ multiplex PCR, lists solely in-frame clones and lacks some. The sample has about 120,000 clones; more than 85% are singletons. The input for sequencing was peripheral blood, taken 28 days after the second AZD1222 dose. The receptor set was obtained from an adult who received the AZD1222 COVID-19 vaccine.

The genes are TRBV20-1 and TRBJ2-6; D is ambiguous. The CDR3 covers 17 residues. CDR1 DFQATT and CDR2 SNEGSKA come from the germline V gene (reference sequence). Trimming took off 3 bases at V and 1 base at J, with 16 bases between the two ends. CDR3 amino acids: CSASIPVLSSGANVLTF. CDR3 DNA sequence: TGCAGTGCTAGTATTCCAGTGCTTTCTTCTGGGGCCAACGTCCTGACTTTC.

This sequence joins TRBV7-8 and TRBJ1-4; D remains ambiguous. Germline V gene lookup returns CDR1 SGHVS and CDR2 FQNEAQ. The V gene lost 5 bases and the J gene lost 2 bases, with 9 bases spanning the gap. The CDR3 consists of 14 residues. This chain's CDR3 is CASSPTATNEKLFF. The CDR3 DNA reads as TGTGCCAGCAGCCCAACAGCGACTAATGAAAAACTGTTTTTT.

The rearrangement joins TRBV28 to TRBJ2-1, with 11 bases matching TRBD2. This CDR3 spans 15 amino acids. The germline V gene encodes CDR1 MDHEN and CDR2 SYDVKM. V dropped 5 bases and J dropped 15; count of bases not matched to a gene: 15. CDR3 DNA: TGTGCCAGCAGTCTCGGGACTAGCGGAACTCCGAGTGTGTTCTTC. As protein: CASSLGTSGTPSVFF.

The chain recombines TRBV5-5 with TRBJ1-1; D unresolved. Germline V CDR1 and CDR2: SGHKS, YYEKEE (reference sequence). Trimming removed 5 bases from V and 0 bases from J, with 11 bases in between. This CDR3 region has 14 residues. In DNA, the CDR3 is TGTGCCAGCAGGAGCAGGCTCATGAACACTGAAGCTTTCTTT. Translation: CASRSRLMNTEAFF.

The chain links TRBV6-1 to TRBJ1-1; the D gene is possibly TRBD1 (5 bases). V gave up 0 bases and J gave up 5 bases, with 16 bases separating them. The germline CDR1 and CDR2 sequences are MNHNS and SASEGT. This CDR3 is 16 amino acids long. The CDR3 protein is CASSEAGPGTETEAFF. CDR3 sequence (DNA): TGTGCCAGCAGTGAAGCCGGCCCCGGGACGGAGACTGAAGCTTTCTTT.

This chain connects TRBV5-4 to TRBJ1-1; no reliable D call. V was cut by 2 bases and J by 1 base, with 3 bases left in between. CDR3 length: 12 amino acids. Per the germline V gene, CDR1 is SGHNT and CDR2 is YYREEE (reference sequence). The CDR3 region has the DNA TGTGCCAGCAGCTTTCCGAACACTGAAGCTTTCTTT. It specifies CASSFPNTEAFF.